This T cell receptor (beta chain) was documented in a study of blood T cells in healthy people across ages. This CDR3 is 12 amino acids long. Trimming removed 4 bases at V and 8 bases at J, with 6 bases between. The V gene's germline CDR1 is MDHEN and CDR2 SYDVKM. This clonotype was picked up a small number of times. For the second PCR, which ran for about 7 to 11 cycles, a sample-barcoded 5' primer and a J-beta primer mix were used. TCRdb used MiXCR to reprocess the 5' RACE reads, holding one entry per CDR3 protein. The sample has roughly 1,700,000 distinct CDR3 sequences, about 28% seen once. V usage is TRBV28 and J usage is TRBJ1-6; D not certain. Sample: blood. The sequence came from a woman in her twenties or thirties in good health. CDR3 amino acids: CASSWVYSPLHF. Here the CDR3 DNA reads TGTGCCAGCAGTTGGGTGTATTCACCCCTCCACTTT.